This entry describes one T cell receptor (beta chain). Antigen unknown. Some clones are missing from TCRdb's copy, which holds only in-frame ones; the method was immunoSEQ multiplex PCR. Counted here are tens of thousands of clones, about 90% occurring once; the ten biggest clones make up approximately 5%. The data originate from a study of OX40 agonist ivuxolimab in advanced cancers. Looking at the study overall: Three patients got partial responses; one had hepatocellular carcinoma and two had cutaneous melanoma. General observations from the study: Clonal expansion by week 6 occurred in CD4+ and CD8+ blood T cells (at 0.1 to 3.0 mg/kg). At 0.1-3.0 mg/kg, partial responders had clonal expansion among the lowest observed.

Deletions cut 0 bases from V and 1 base from J, with 14 bases between. The CDR3 loop spans 16 amino acids. CDR1 and CDR2 (germline): SGHDT, YYEEEE. Sequences were derived from CD4+ or CD8+ T cells sorted from blood, sampled in a trial of the OX40 agonist ivuxolimab. The sequence was collected from an adult with an advanced solid tumor such as melanoma, head and neck, liver or kidney cancer. The chain uses TRBV5-6 and TRBJ2-7; D is ambiguous. The CDR3 nucleotides are TGTGCCAGCAGCTTGGTTCAGATAGGTCCTTCCTACGAGCAGTACTTC. It codes for CASSLVQIGPSYEQYF. Full variable domain (rest looked up from reference TRBV5-6 and TRBJ2-7): DAGVTQSPTHLIKTRGQQVTLRCSPKSGHDTVSWYQQALGQGPQFIFQYYEEEERQRGNFPDRFSGHQFPNYSSELNVNALLLGDSALYLCASSLVQIGPSYEQYFGPGTRLTVT.